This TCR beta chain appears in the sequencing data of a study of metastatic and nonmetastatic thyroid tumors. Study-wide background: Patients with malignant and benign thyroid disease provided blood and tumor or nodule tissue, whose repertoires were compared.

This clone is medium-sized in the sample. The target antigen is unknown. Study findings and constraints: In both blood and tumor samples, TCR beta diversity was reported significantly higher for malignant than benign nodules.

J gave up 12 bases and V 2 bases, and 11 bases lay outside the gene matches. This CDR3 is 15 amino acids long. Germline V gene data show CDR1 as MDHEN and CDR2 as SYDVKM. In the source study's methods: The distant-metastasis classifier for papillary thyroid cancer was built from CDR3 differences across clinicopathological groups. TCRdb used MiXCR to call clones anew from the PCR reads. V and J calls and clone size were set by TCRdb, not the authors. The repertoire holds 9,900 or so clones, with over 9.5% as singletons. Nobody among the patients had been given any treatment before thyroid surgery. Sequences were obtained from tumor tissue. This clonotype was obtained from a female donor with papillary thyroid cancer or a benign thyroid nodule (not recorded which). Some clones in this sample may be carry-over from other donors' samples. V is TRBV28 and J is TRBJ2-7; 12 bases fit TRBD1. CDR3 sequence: CASSLGTGGFGQWYV. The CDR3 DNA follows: TGTGCCAGCAGTTTAGGGACAGGGGGCTTCGGGCAGTGGTACGTC.